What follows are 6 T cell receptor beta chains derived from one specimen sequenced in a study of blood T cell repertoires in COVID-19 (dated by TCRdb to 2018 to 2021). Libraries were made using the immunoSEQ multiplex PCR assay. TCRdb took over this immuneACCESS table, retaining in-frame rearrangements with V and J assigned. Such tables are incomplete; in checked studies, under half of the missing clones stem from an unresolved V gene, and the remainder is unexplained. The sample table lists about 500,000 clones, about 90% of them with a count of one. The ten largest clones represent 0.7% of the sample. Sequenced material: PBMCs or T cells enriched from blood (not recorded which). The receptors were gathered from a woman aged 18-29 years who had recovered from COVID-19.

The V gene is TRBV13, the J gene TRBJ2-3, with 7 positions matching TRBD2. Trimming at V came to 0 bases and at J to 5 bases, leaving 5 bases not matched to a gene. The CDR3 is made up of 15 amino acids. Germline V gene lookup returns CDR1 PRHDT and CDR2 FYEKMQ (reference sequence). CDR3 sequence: CASSLGRGRRDTQYF. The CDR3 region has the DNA TGTGCCAGCAGCTTAGGGCGGGGGAGGCGAGATACGCAGTATTTT.

The CDR3 coding sequence is TGTGCTAGTGGTTCCTTGACAGGGGGGAACACAGATACGCAGTATTTT. Translating it yields CASGSLTGGNTDTQYF. The chain has TRBV12-5 and TRBJ2-3; 9 bases map to TRBD1. Germline values: CDR1 LGHNT, CDR2 FRNRAP. CDR3 size: 16 residues. With 4 bases clipped from V and 2 bases from J, the junction kept 7 bases outside the gene matches.

The CDR3 DNA reads TGTGCCAGCAGCTTAGAAGCAGTTGGGGGGGCAGGGGAGCAGTACTTC. Translation gives CASSLEAVGGAGEQYF. The V gene is TRBV7-6, the J gene TRBJ2-7, with D perhaps matching TRBD2 (7 bases). Trimming left V 1 base short and J 7 bases short, with 20 bases between. The length of the CDR3 is 16 residues. CDR1 and CDR2 (germline): SGHVS, FNYEAQ.

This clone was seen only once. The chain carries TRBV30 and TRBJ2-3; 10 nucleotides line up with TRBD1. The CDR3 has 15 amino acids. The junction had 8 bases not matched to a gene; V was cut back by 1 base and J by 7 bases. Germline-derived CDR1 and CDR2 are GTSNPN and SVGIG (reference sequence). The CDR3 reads CAWSGQGANLNTQYF. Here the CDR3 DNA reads TGTGCCTGGAGTGGACAGGGGGCAAACTTAAATACGCAGTATTTT. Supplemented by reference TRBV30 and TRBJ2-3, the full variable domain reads SQTIHQWPATLVQPVGSPLSLECTVEGTSNPNLYWYRQAAGRGLQLLFYSVGIGQISSEVPQNLSASRPQDRQFILSSKKLLLSDSGFYLCAWSGQGANLNTQYFGPGTRLTVL.

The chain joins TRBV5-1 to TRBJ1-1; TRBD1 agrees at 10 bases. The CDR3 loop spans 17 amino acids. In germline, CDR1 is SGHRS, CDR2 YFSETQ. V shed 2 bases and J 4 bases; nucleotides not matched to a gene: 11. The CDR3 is CASSLWGDRGIATEAFF. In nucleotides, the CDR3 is TGCGCCAGCAGCTTATGGGGGGACAGGGGAATCGCCACTGAAGCTTTCTTT.

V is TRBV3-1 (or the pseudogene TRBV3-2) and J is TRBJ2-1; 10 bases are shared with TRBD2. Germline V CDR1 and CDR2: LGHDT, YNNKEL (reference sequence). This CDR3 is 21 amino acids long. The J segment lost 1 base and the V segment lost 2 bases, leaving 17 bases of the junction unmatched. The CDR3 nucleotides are TGTGCCAGCAGCCAAACTGGGATACTAGCGGGGTTCCTTGCGTCCTACAATGAGCAGTTCTTC. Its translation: CASSQTGILAGFLASYNEQFF.